The next 5 T cell receptor beta chains were all read from a single sample in a study of T cells in localized non-small cell lung cancer (dated by TCRdb to the early 2020s). Library method: the immunoSEQ multiplex PCR assay. TCRdb limited this immuneACCESS table to in-frame rearrangements with V and J called. A share of clones is missing; checked studies link under half to unresolved V genes, and the rest is unexplained. The sample records about 37,000 clones, 91% of which are singletons. The leading ten clones occupy 12% of the sample. The material sequenced was peripheral blood mononuclear cells, taken before any cancer treatment. Receptors were obtained from a female donor of 60 years or more with stage II lung adenocarcinoma.

The chain carries TRBV5-1 and TRBJ1-4; D unresolved. The V gene's germline CDR1 is SGHRS and CDR2 YFSETQ. V lost 5 bases to trimming and J lost 8 bases, with 13 bases between them. The CDR3 consists of 13 residues. The CDR3 loop is CASSPPGEEKLFF. CDR3 in DNA: TGCGCCAGCAGTCCGCCCGGAGAAGAAAAACTGTTTTTT.

This sequence joins TRBV7-9 and TRBJ2-1; a weak D match, TRBD1 (5 bases). V lost 5 bases and J lost 5, with 13 bases in between. This CDR3 comprises 14 residues. Germline CDR1 SEHNR, CDR2 FQNEAQ (reference sequence). The CDR3 protein is CASSPKGLNNEQFF. CDR3 nucleotide sequence: TGTGCCAGCAGCCCTAAGGGGCTGAACAATGAGCAGTTCTTC.

This chain joins TRBV5-1 and TRBJ1-4, with 8 positions matching TRBD1. The ends lost 5 bases at V and 8 bases at J; junction bases unmatched: 11. The CDR3 is 15 residues long. Germline loops: CDR1 SGHRS, CDR2 YFSETQ. The DNA for the CDR3 is TGCGCCAGCAGTTCAATCGGGACAGGTGACGAAAAACTGTTTTTT. It translates to CASSSIGTGDEKLFF.

The rearrangement joins TRBV30 to TRBJ2-7, with TRBD1 identical over 9 bases. This CDR3 is built from 15 residues. Germline CDR1 GTSNPN, CDR2 SVGIG (reference sequence). V lost 5 bases, J lost 0 bases, and 8 bases stayed unmatched. The CDR3 loop is CAWEGDRAGSYEQYF. Written as DNA, the CDR3 is TGTGCCTGGGAGGGGGACAGGGCCGGCTCCTACGAGCAGTACTTC.

The chain has TRBV19 and TRBJ2-2, with D uncertain. Germline CDR1 is LNHDA and CDR2 is SQIVND (reference sequence). Between the trimmed V and J ends, which lost 1 base and 4 bases, there was a span of 1 base. The length of the CDR3 is 12 residues. The CDR3: CASSIGTGELFF. Here the CDR3 DNA reads TGTGCCAGTAGTATAGGCACCGGGGAGCTGTTTTTT.